Sequencing of this TCR beta chain was carried out in a study of STAT3 mutations in large granular lymphocyte leukemia (dated by TCRdb to between 2018 and 2021). A note on the overall study: About half of the T-LGLL patients who underwent longitudinal sequencing carried canonical activating STAT3 mutations. Over half of the T-LGLL patients were given one or more immunosuppressive therapy regimens, and less than 45% of those treated had a hematologic response. Patients with T-cell large granular lymphocyte leukemia underwent serial deep sequencing of TCRbeta CDR3 and STAT3 to reconstruct clonal hierarchy and dynamics. Roughly 19 representative T-LGLL cases were selected from an initial cohort of about 200 LGL patients for longitudinal TCRbeta and STAT3 sequencing. As controls, the study also included longitudinal sequencing of a couple of patients with natural killer LGL leukemia. Each patient was sequenced at an average of roughly 4.1 time points, ranging from 2 to 8 samplings. General study outcomes and caveats: The linking of therapy response to changes in TCR clonal burden was complicated by variable intervals between samplings and differing treatment regimens. Since codominant clonotypes persisted in some patients, a small but highly pathogenic clone may have gone undetected. At least one immunodominant TCRbeta clonotype was identified in every T-LGLL patient, and multiple immunodominant subclonotypes were identified in about half of the T-LGLL patients. Dominant TCR clone burden was found to exceed STAT3 mutant burden in several patients, suggesting that STAT3 mutation arose secondarily within a pre-expanded clone. Because no samples were available when a clone first appeared, clonal expansion was inferred from samplings taken at other points. In 6 of 18 patients, TCR clonotype switching occurred after therapy, and every newly emerging clone was STAT3 wild type.

Including the terminal cysteine and phenylalanine, the CDR3 comprises 14 residues. The sequence is cut down to CDR3 DNA, 42 bases in frame from base 1. Trimming at the junction amounts to 0 bases on V and 4 bases on J, and the germline ends lie 10 bases apart. CDR1 and CDR2 were assigned from the germline V gene as LGHNA and YSLEER. The same DNA, extracted from blood mononuclear cells, served for both the TCR sequencing and the STAT3 sequencing. Worth noting for this clone: Its antigen remains unidentified. No base-level quality is on record; no much larger clone is a single base apart.

An Illumina MiSeq was used to sequence the TCRbeta libraries, yielding an average of around 40,000 productive templates per sample. Using multiplex PCR amplification, the immunoSEQ assay generated the TCRbeta CDR3 libraries. Per the source publication's procedure: Repertoire diversity was calculated as previously defined, and values close to 0 indicated extremely monoclonal samples. Drawn from immuneACCESS, this table holds only the in-frame rearrangements with V and J called that TCRdb kept. Clones are partly lost; checked studies trace under half to an unresolved V gene and leave the rest unexplained. V, J and clone size are taken as reported in that table, and D and trimming were inferred from the DNA itself. The sample profile shows tens of thousands of clones; approximately 86% of them were found once. Over 9.5% of the sample comes from the top ten.

The sequence derives from a man between 60 and 75 years old with T-cell large granular lymphocyte leukemia. Some clones in this sample may be carry-over from other donors' samples. The age is the age at diagnosis. Sequencing input: peripheral blood mononuclear cells. The chain is encoded by TRBV4-3 joined to TRBJ2-7, with TRBD2 tentatively as D gene (6 bases match). CDR3 sequence: CASSQEGGSYEQYF. The nucleotide sequence is TGCGCCAGCAGCCAAGAGGGAGGATCATACGAGCAGTACTTC.